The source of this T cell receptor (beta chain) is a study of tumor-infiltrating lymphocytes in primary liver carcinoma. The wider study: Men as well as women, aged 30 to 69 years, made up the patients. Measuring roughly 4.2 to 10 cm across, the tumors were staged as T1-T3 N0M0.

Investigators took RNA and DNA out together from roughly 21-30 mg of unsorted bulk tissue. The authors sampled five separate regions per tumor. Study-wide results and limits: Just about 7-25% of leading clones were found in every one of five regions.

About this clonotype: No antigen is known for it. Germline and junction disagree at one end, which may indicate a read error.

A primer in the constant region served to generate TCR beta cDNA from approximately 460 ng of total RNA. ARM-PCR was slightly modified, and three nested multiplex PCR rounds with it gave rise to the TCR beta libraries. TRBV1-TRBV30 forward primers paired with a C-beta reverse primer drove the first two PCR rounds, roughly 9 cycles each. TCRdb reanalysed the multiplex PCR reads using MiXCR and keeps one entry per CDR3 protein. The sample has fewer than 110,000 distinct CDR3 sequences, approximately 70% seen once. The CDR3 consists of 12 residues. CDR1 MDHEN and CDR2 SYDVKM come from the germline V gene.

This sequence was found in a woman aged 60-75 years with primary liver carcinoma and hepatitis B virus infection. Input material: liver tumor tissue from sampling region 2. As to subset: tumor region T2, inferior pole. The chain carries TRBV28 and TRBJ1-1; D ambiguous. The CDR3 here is CASSLLNTEALF. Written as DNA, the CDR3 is TGTGCCAGCAGTTTACTGAACACTGAAGCTTTGTTT.